This T cell receptor beta chain derives from a study of CD8 T cells in Susac syndrome. V was trimmed by 0 bases and J by 4 bases, leaving 7 bases between them. The CDR3 extends over 12 amino acids. Germline assignment: CDR1 DFQATT and CDR2 SNEGSKA (reference sequence). Sequencing of TCR beta covered CD8+ and CD4+ T cells obtained from blood. Treatment-naive patients with stable or active relapsing-remitting disease served as multiple sclerosis controls. In contrast to the negatively isolated CD8+ and CD4+ T cells, TEMRA cells were FACS-enriched. Reverse transcription of 0.5 to 1 ug RNA was carried out with random hexamers. Amplification of TCR beta CDR3 across 54 Vbeta and 13 Jbeta was performed with immunoSEQ multiplex PCR. TCRdb recomputed calls from the immunoSEQ multiplex PCR reads with MiXCR, one row per CDR3 protein. The sample yields about 300,000 distinct CDR3 sequences, 65% to 90% seen once.

The source is a human donor with multiple sclerosis. The gene calls are TRBV20-1 and TRBJ2-7; D gene unclear. Sequenced: CD8+ T cells from PBMCs. The DNA for the CDR3 is TGCAGTGCTAGAGATGTGGGTTACGAGCAGTACTTC. Protein sequence: CSARDVGYEQYF.